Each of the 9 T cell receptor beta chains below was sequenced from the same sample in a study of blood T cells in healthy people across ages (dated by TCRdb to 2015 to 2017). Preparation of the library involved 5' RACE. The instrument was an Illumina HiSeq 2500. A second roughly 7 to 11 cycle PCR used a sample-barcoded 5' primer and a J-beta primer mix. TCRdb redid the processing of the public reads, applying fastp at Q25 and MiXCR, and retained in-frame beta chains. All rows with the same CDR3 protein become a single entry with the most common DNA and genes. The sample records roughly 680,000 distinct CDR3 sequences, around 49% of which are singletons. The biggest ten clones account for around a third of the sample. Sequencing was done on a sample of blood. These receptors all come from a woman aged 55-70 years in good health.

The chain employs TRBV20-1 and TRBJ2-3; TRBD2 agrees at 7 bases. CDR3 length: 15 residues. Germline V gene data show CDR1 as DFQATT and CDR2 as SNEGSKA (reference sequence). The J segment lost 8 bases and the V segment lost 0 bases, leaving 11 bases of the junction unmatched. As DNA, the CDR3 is TGCAGTGCTAGAGATTTCTTGCTAGCGGAATTTACGCAGTATTTT. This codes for CSARDFLLAEFTQYF.

The CDR3 region has the DNA TGCAGCGTTGAAGAGAGATCCGGGAACACTGAAGCTTTCTTT. This sequence encodes CSVEERSGNTEAFF. The V call is TRBV29-1, the J call TRBJ1-1; D is unclear. CDR1 SQVTM and CDR2 ANQGSEA come from the germline V gene. Trimming cost V 0 bases and J 1 base, with 9 bases left between them. The CDR3 length is 14 residues.

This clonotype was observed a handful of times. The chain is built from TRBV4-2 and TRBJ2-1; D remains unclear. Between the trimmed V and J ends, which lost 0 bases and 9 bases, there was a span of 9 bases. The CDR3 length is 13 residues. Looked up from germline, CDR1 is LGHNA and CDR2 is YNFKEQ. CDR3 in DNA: TGTGCCAGCAGCCAAGAGTCCGAACCTGAGCAGTTCTTC. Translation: CASSQESEPEQFF.

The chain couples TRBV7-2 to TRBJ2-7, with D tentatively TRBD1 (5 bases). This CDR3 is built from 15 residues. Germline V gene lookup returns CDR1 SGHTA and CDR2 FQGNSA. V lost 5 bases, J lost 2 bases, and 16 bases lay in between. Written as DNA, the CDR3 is TGTGCCAGCAGCCATGGGGCCTCAAAGGCCTACGAGCAGTACTTC. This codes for CASSHGASKAYEQYF.

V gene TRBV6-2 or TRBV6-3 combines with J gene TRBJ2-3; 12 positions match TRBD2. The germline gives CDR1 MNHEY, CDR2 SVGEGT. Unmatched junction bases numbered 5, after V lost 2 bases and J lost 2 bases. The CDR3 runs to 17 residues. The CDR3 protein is CASSYRGLAGLTDTQYF. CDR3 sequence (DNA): TGTGCCAGCAGTTACAGAGGACTAGCGGGGCTCACAGATACGCAGTATTTT.

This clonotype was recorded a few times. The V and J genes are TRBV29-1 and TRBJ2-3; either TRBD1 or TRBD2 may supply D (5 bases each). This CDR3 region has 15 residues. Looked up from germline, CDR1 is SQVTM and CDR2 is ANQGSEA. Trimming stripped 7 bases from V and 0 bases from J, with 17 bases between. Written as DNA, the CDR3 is TGCAGCGGGGGGTCCGGGACGCCTAGCACAGATACGCAGTATTTT. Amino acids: CSGGSGTPSTDTQYF.

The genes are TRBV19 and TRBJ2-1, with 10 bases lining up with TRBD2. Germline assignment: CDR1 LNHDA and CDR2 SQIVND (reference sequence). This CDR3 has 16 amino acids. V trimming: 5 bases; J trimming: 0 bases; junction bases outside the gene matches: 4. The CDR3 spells CASSWTSGDSYNEQFF. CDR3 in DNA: TGTGCCAGTAGTTGGACTAGCGGAGACTCCTACAATGAGCAGTTCTTC.

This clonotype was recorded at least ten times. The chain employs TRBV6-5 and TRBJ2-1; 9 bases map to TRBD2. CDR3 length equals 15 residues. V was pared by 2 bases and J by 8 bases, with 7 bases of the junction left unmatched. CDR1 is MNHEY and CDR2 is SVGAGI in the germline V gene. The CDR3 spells CASSYQVAGDHEQFF. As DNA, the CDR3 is TGTGCCAGCAGTTACCAGGTAGCGGGAGACCATGAGCAGTTCTTC.

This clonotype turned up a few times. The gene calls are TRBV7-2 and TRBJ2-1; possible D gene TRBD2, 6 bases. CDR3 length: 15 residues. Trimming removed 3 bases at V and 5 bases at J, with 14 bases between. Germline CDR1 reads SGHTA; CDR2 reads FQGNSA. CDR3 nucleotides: TGTGCCAGCAGCTTGGGCGGGACTCAGAACAATGAGCAGTTCTTC. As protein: CASSLGGTQNNEQFF.